This entry lists 20 T cell receptor beta chains sequenced from one sample in a study of T cell responses to AZD1222 COVID-19 vaccine. The method was immunoSEQ multiplex PCR; TCRdb's version includes in-frame clones alone and lacks a portion of them. The data hold roughly 200,000 clones, with 93% observed a single time. The sequencing here drew on peripheral blood, taken on day 0 of MenACWY control vaccination. The receptors shown here come from an adult in good health.

The chain recombines TRBV20-1 with TRBJ2-5; D gene unclear. Trimming left V 5 bases short and J 3 bases short, with 4 bases between. Germline-derived CDR1 and CDR2 are DFQATT and SNEGSKA (reference sequence). There are 10 residues in the CDR3. The CDR3 is CSASKETQYF. The CDR3 DNA is TGCAGTGCTTCTAAAGAGACCCAGTACTTC.

V gene TRBV30 combines with J gene TRBJ1-6; D perhaps matches TRBD1 (6 bases). Germline loops: CDR1 GTSNPN, CDR2 SVGIG (reference sequence). Trimming left V 3 bases short and J 7 bases short, with 10 bases between. CDR3 length equals 13 residues. The CDR3 DNA follows: TGTGCCTGGAGCCATCAGGGGAATTCACCCCTCCACTTT. It is translated as CAWSHQGNSPLHF.

V gene TRBV3-1 (or the pseudogene TRBV3-2) combines with J gene TRBJ1-5; the D gene is possibly TRBD1 (5 bases). Germline V CDR1 and CDR2: LGHDT, YNNKEL (reference sequence). Deletions cut 1 base from V and 5 bases from J, with 9 bases between. The CDR3 runs to 14 residues. CDR3 amino acids: CASSQAQTDQPQHF. Written as DNA, the CDR3 is TGTGCCAGCAGCCAAGCACAGACAGATCAGCCCCAGCATTTT.

This sequence joins TRBV27 and TRBJ1-2, with D possibly being TRBD1 (5 bases). Germline CDR1 and CDR2: MNHEY and SMNVEV (reference sequence). V lost 3 bases and J 11 bases, leaving 16 bases between the germline ends. The CDR3 covers 13 residues. CDR3 in amino acids: CASSFKGREGYTF. The CDR3 DNA follows: TGTGCCAGCAGTTTCAAGGGTCGCGAGGGGTACACCTTC.

The chain uses TRBV7-2 and TRBJ1-1; tentatively, D is TRBD1 (6 bases). This CDR3 has 13 amino acids. V was clipped by 4 bases and J by 4 bases, with 10 bases between them. Per the germline V gene, CDR1 is SGHTA and CDR2 is FQGNSA. CDR3: CASSWGDITEAFF. The DNA for the CDR3 is TGTGCCAGCAGCTGGGGGGACATCACTGAAGCTTTCTTT.

About this clone: Additional DNA sequences in this sample encode the identical CDR3. CDR3: CASSLTDTQYF. CDR3 DNA: TGCGCCAGCAGCCTGACAGATACGCAGTATTTT. V gene TRBV5-1 combines with J gene TRBJ2-3; no reliable D call. Between the trimmed V and J ends, which lost 4 bases and 3 bases, there was a span of 3 bases. Looked up from germline, CDR1 is SGHRS and CDR2 is YFSETQ. The CDR3 runs 11 residues.

V and J are TRBV19 and TRBJ2-5, with a tentative D call TRBD2 (5 bases). The V end lost 3 bases, the J end lost 3 bases, and 14 bases lay between the germline ends. In germline, CDR1 is LNHDA, CDR2 SQIVND (reference sequence). The CDR3 length is 15 residues. For the CDR3, the DNA is TGTGCCAGTAGTATTAGAGGGATATCAAAAGAGACCCAGTACTTC. The encoded protein is CASSIRGISKETQYF.

CDR3 coding DNA: TGTGCCAGCAGATCAGGGAACTCCTATAATTCACCCCTCCACTTT. It specifies CASRSGNSYNSPLHF. V is TRBV2 and J is TRBJ1-6, with a tentative D call TRBD1 (5 bases). V lost 6 bases and J 0 bases, leaving 9 bases between the germline ends. The CDR3 sequence is 15 residues long. The germline V gene has CDR1 SNHLY and CDR2 FYNNEI.

To note about this clone: Other DNA sequences in the same sample also yield this CDR3. The rearrangement links TRBV28 to TRBJ1-4; tentatively, D is TRBD1 (5 bases). This CDR3 is 12 amino acids long. Germline V gene lookup returns CDR1 MDHEN and CDR2 SYDVKM. Trimming cost V 5 bases and J 5 bases, with 6 bases left between them. The CDR3: CASSRGNEKLFF. In nucleotides, the CDR3 is TGTGCCAGCAGTCGGGGCAATGAAAAACTGTTTTTT.

The chain joins TRBV19 to TRBJ2-1; 7 bases are shared with TRBD1. The germline V gene has CDR1 LNHDA and CDR2 SQIVND (reference sequence). The CDR3 has 16 amino acids. Trimming removed 5 bases from V and 4 bases from J; junction bases left unmatched: 11. Here the CDR3 reads CASSGRQGSSYNEQFF. DNA for the CDR3: TGTGCCAGTAGTGGACGACAGGGCAGCTCATACAATGAGCAGTTCTTC.

V usage is TRBV2 and J usage is TRBJ1-6; 7 nucleotides line up with TRBD1. The CDR3 sequence is 14 residues long. Losses at the gene ends were 8 bases for V and 10 bases for J; bases not matched to a gene: 11. The germline gives CDR1 SNHLY, CDR2 FYNNEI. In nucleotides, the CDR3 is TGTGCCAGCGGGTCCGGGACAGATCGGTCACCCCTCCACTTT. Translation: CASGSGTDRSPLHF. The variable domain in full, with the rest retrieved from reference TRBV2 and TRBJ1-6, is EPEVTQTPSHQVTQMGQEVILRCVPISNHLYFYWYRQILGQKVEFLVSFYNNEISEKSEIFDDQFSVERPDGSNFTLKIRSTKLEDSAMYFCASGSGTDRSPLHFGNGTRLTVT.

This clone was seen once. CDR3 sequence: CASSPSGTEVTEAFF. In DNA, the CDR3 is TGTGCCAGCTCACCATCCGGGACAGAGGTCACTGAAGCTTTCTTT. V and J are TRBV18 and TRBJ1-1, with 7 bases matching TRBD1. With V trimmed by 2 bases and J by 4 bases, 7 bases remained unmatched. The germline V gene encodes CDR1 KGHSH and CDR2 LQKENI. The CDR3 runs 15 residues.

The chain links TRBV3-1 (or the pseudogene TRBV3-2) to TRBJ1-1; 7 nucleotides align to TRBD1. With V trimmed by 4 bases and J by 11 bases, 10 bases remained unmatched. CDR1 and CDR2 (germline): LGHDT, YNNKEL (reference sequence). CDR3 length: 13 residues. CDR3 coding DNA: TGTGCCAGCAGCCCACATGACAGGGCGGCTGCTTTCTTT. Amino acid sequence: CASSPHDRAAAFF.

J is TRBJ1-2 and V is TRBV29-1; 7 nucleotides agree with TRBD1. Unmatched junction bases numbered 5, after V lost 4 bases and J lost 0 bases. Germline V gene sequence: CDR1 SQVTM, CDR2 ANQGSEA. This CDR3 is built from 14 residues. This chain's CDR3 is CSVAGRGANYGYTF. The CDR3 nucleotides are TGCAGCGTTGCGGGCAGGGGGGCTAACTATGGCTACACCTTC.

V usage is TRBV5-3 and J usage is TRBJ1-4, with unresolved D. TRBV5-3 carries the ORF label, with uncertain function. The CDR3 is made up of 14 amino acids. With 2 bases removed from V and 12 bases from J, the gap between germline ends came to 17 bases. CDR3 region: CARSLGWRFPELFF. The CDR3 DNA is TGTGCCAGAAGCTTAGGGTGGCGATTTCCGGAACTGTTTTTT.

The chain carries TRBV5-1 and TRBJ2-2, with 10 bases lining up with TRBD2. Looked up from germline, CDR1 is SGHRS and CDR2 is YFSETQ. Trimming cost V 0 bases and J 0 bases; bases outside gene matches: 8. This CDR3 contains 19 residues. The CDR3: CASSLVLAGGRSNTGELFF. The DNA of the CDR3 is TGCGCCAGCAGCTTGGTGTTAGCGGGGGGCAGATCGAACACCGGGGAGCTGTTTTTT.

This clone was counted a single time. The V and J genes are TRBV6-5 and TRBJ1-1; the match to TRBD1 covers 9 bases. CDR1 is MNHEY, CDR2 SVGAGI, per germline. V lost 0 bases, J lost 4 bases, and 6 bases stayed unmatched. This CDR3 region has 16 residues. For the CDR3, the DNA is TGTGCCAGCAGTTACTCCACAGGGGGCTGGGGCACTGAAGCTTTCTTT. Its protein product is CASSYSTGGWGTEAFF.

The CDR3 DNA reads as TGCGCCAGCCCCTCGGGGGGGTTCTCCTACGAGCAGTACTTC. This encodes CASPSGGFSYEQYF. The V and J genes are TRBV5-1 and TRBJ2-7; 8 bases line up with TRBD2. Germline-derived CDR1 and CDR2 are SGHRS and YFSETQ. There are 14 residues in the CDR3. Unmatched junction bases numbered 6, after V lost 7 bases and J lost 0 bases.

The chain combines TRBV27 with TRBJ1-1; D is uncertain. CDR1 is MNHEY and CDR2 is SMNVEV in the germline V gene (reference sequence). Trimming removed 2 bases at V and 4 bases at J, with 8 bases between. This CDR3 is built from 13 residues. This CDR3 reads CASSLGRGTEAFF. The CDR3 DNA reads TGTGCCAGCAGTTTAGGTCGCGGCACTGAAGCTTTCTTT.

This sequence joins TRBV29-1 and TRBJ1-1; a weak D match, TRBD1 (5 bases). The V and J ends lost 7 bases and 4 bases respectively, with 13 bases between them. Germline assignment: CDR1 SQVTM and CDR2 ANQGSEA. There are 12 residues in the CDR3. CDR3 in DNA: TGCAGCGCCCGGGGGGTGAGCACTGAAGCTTTCTTT. Protein: CSARGVSTEAFF.